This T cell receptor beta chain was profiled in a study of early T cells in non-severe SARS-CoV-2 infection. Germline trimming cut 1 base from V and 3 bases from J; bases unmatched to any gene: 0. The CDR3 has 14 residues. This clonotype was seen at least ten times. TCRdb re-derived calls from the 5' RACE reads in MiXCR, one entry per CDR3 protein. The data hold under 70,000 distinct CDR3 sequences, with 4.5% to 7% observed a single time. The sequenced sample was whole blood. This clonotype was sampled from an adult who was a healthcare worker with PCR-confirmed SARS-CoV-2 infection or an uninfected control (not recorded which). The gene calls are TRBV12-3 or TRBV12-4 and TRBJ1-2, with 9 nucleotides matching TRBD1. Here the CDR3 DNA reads TGTGCCAGCAGTTTAGGACAGGGGGACTATGGCTACACCTTC. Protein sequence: CASSLGQGDYGYTF.